This T cell receptor beta chain appears in the sequencing data of a study of Ad26.COV2.S vaccination and SARS-CoV-2 variants. Profiled with immunoSEQ multiplex PCR; TCRdb holds only in-frame clones, not every one. The sample includes 85,000 to 120,000 clones, 80% of them seen just once. V lost 1 base to trimming and J lost 7 bases; unmatched junction nucleotides: 6. Germline V gene lookup returns CDR1 LGHNA and CDR2 YNFKEQ. The CDR3 length is 17 residues. The material sequenced was peripheral blood, taken after recovery from COVID-19. J is TRBJ1-6 and V is TRBV4-2; 11 bases match TRBD1. The source of this sequence is a human donor who had recovered from COVID-19. In DNA, the CDR3 is TGTGCCAGCAGCCAAGGGACAGGGGGCGCGGGCAATTCACCCCTCCACTTT. Translated, it gives CASSQGTGGAGNSPLHF.